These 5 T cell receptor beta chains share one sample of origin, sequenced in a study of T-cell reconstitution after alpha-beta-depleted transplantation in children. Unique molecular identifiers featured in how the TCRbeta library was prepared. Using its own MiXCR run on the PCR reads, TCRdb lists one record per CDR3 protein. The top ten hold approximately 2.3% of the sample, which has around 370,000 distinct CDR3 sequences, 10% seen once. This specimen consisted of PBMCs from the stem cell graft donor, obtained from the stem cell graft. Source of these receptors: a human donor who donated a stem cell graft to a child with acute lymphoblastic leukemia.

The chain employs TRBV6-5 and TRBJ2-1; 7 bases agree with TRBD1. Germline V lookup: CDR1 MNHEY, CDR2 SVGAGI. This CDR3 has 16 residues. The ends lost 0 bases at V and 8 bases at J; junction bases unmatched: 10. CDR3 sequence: CASSYSVPGGMDEQFF. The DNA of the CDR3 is TGTGCCAGCAGTTACTCGGTACCAGGGGGTATGGATGAGCAGTTCTTC.

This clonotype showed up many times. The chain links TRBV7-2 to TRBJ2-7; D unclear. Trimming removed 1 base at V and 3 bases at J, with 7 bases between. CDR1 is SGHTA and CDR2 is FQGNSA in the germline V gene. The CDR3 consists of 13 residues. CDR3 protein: CASSLGSYYEQYF. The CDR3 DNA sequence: TGTGCCAGCAGCTTAGGTTCGTACTACGAGCAGTACTTC.

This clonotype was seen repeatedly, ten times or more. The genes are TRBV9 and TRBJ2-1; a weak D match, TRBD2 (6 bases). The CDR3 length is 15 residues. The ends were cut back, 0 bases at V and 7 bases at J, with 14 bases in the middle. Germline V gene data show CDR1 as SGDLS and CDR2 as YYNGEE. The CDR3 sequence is CASSVAGEVPNEQFF. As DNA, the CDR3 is TGTGCCAGCAGCGTAGCGGGAGAGGTCCCTAATGAGCAGTTCTTC.

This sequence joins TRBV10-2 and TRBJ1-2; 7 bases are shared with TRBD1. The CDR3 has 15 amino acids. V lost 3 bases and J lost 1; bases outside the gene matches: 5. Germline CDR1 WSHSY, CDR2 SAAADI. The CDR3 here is CASSDPAGGNYGYTF. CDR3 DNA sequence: TGCGCCAGCAGTGACCCTGCAGGGGGTAACTATGGCTACACCTTC.

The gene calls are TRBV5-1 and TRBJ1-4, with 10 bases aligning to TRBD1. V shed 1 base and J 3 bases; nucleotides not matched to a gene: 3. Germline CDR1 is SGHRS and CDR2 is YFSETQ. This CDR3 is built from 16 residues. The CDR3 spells CASSLHGTGANEKLFF. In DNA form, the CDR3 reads TGCGCCAGCAGCTTGCACGGGACAGGGGCTAATGAAAAACTGTTTTTT.